These T cell receptor beta chains were read from a single sample in a study of CD8 T cells in Susac syndrome. TCRdb re-called the immunoSEQ multiplex PCR reads with MiXCR, one entry per CDR3 protein. The sample holds more than 200,000 distinct CDR3 sequences, roughly 93% seen once. Sequenced input: CD4+ T cells from PBMCs. These TCRs come from a human donor with Susac syndrome. CDR3s include the opening cysteine and the closing phenylalanine or tryptophan. The D gene is left open where the match is weak. Clone size is not always given. Where it is, it says once, few, many or a class for expanded clones.

length | size | J | D | V | CDR3 | DNA
12 | few | TRBJ2-7 | NA | TRBV30 | CAWSVQDYEQYF | TGTGCCTGGAGTGTACAGGACTACGAGCAGTACTTC
14 | NA | TRBJ2-5 | NA | TRBV28 | CASSLPGTQETQYF | TGTGCCAGCAGTTTGCCCGGGACGCAAGAGACCCAGTACTTC
13 | NA | TRBJ2-6 | NA | TRBV30 | CAWSVSGANVLTF | TGTGCCTGGAGTGTCTCTGGGGCCAACGTCCTGACTTTC
16 | NA | TRBJ2-1 | TRBD2 | TRBV20-1 | CSAKGLAGDSYNEQFF | TGCAGTGCCAAGGGACTAGCGGGGGACTCCTACAATGAGCAGTTCTTC
13 | NA | TRBJ1-5 | NA | TRBV7-2 | CASSLISNQPQHF | TGTGCCAGCAGCTTAATCAGCAATCAGCCCCAGCATTTT
13 | NA | TRBJ1-6 | NA | TRBV7-8 | CASSLDTNSPLHF | TGTGCCAGCAGCTTAGACACTAATTCACCCCTCCACTTT
11 | NA | TRBJ2-5 | NA | TRBV5-1 | CASSRAKTQYF | TGCGCCAGCAGTCGGGCAAAGACCCAGTACTTC
16 | NA | TRBJ1-6 | NA | TRBV6-1 | CASSGGQASYNSPLHF | TGTGCCAGCAGCGGGGGGCAGGCCTCCTATAATTCACCCCTCCACTTT
13 | once | TRBJ2-5 | TRBD1 | TRBV2 | CASSTDRVETQYF | TGTGCCAGCAGTACCGACAGGGTGGAGACCCAGTACTTC
13 | NA | TRBJ1-1 | TRBD1 | TRBV6-5 | CASSEGGASEAFF | TGTGCCAGCAGCGAAGGGGGCGCCTCTGAAGCTTTCTTT
13 | NA | TRBJ2-7 | NA | TRBV11-3 | CASSVSRPGEQYF | TGTGCCAGCAGCGTATCACGCCCAGGGGAGCAGTACTTC
20 | NA | TRBJ2-4 | TRBD2 | TRBV5-1 | CASSSGRPTTSGTTKNIQYF | TGCGCCAGCAGCTCAGGCCGGCCGACCACTAGCGGGACGACCAAAAACATTCAGTACTTC
13 | NA | TRBJ1-1 | NA | TRBV25-1 | CASSERTDTEAFF | TGTGCCAGCAGTGAACGGACTGACACTGAAGCTTTCTTT
14 | NA | TRBJ1-1 | NA | TRBV30 | CAWSRGQEGAEAFF | TGTGCCTGGAGCCGAGGGCAGGAGGGGGCTGAAGCTTTCTTT
16 | NA | TRBJ2-3 | NA | TRBV28 | CASSPGGDSSTDTQYF | TGTGCCAGCAGTCCTGGGGGCGATTCTAGCACAGATACGCAGTATTTT
13 | NA | TRBJ1-2 | NA | TRBV20-1 | CSAVIQGHYGYTF | TGCAGTGCTGTGATACAGGGACACTATGGCTACACCTTC